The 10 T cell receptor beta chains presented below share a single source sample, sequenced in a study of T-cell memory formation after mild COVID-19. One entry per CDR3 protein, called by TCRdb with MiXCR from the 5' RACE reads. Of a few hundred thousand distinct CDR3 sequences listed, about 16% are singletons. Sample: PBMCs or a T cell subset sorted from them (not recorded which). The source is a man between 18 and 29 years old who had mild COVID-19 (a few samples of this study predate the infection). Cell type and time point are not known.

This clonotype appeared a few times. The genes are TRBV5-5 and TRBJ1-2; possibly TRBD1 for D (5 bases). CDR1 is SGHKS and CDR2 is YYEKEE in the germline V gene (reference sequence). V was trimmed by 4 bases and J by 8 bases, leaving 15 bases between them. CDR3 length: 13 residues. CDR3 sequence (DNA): TGTGCCAGCAGCAGGCCACAGGACGAGGGCTACACCTTC. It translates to CASSRPQDEGYTF.

The chain's CDR3 is CASSLDRASGNTIYF. Here the CDR3 DNA reads TGTGCCAGCAGCTTAGACAGAGCCTCTGGAAACACCATATATTTT. This chain joins TRBV7-9 and TRBJ1-3; D gene unclear. The CDR3 extends over 15 amino acids. Trimming removed 1 base at V and 0 bases at J, with 7 bases between. CDR1 SEHNR and CDR2 FQNEAQ come from the germline V gene (reference sequence).

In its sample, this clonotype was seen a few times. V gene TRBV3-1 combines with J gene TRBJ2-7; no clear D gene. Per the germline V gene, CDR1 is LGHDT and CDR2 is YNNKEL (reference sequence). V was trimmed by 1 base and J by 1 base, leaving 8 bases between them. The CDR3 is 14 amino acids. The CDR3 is CASSQVTMSYEQYF. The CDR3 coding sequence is TGTGCCAGCAGCCAAGTCACGATGTCCTACGAGCAGTACTTC.

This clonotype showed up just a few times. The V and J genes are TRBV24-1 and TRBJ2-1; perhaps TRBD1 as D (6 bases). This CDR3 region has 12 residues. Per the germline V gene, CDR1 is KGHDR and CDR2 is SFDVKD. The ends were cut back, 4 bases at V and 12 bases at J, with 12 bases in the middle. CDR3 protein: CATSEVQGMQFF. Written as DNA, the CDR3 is TGTGCCACCAGTGAGGTACAGGGCATGCAGTTCTTC.

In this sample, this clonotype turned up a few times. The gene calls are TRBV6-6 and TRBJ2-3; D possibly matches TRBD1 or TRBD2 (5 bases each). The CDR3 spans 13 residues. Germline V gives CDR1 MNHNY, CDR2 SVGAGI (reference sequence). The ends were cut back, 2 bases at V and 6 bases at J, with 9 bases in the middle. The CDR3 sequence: CASSYRGEDTQYF. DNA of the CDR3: TGTGCCAGCAGTTACAGGGGAGAGGATACGCAGTATTTT.

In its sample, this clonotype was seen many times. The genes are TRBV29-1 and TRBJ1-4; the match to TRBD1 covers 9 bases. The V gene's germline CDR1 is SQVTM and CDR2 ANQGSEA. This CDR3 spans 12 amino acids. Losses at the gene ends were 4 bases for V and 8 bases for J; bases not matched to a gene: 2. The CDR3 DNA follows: TGCAGCGTTGGACAGGGGGGAGAAAAACTGTTTTTT. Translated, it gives CSVGQGGEKLFF.

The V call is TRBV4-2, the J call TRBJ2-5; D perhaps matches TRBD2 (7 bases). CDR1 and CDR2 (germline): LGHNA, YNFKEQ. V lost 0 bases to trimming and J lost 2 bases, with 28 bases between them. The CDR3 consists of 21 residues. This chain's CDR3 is CASSQERFGSRGPPVQETQYF. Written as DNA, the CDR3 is TGTGCCAGCAGCCAAGAACGGTTTGGTTCGCGGGGGCCGCCGGTTCAAGAGACCCAGTACTTC.

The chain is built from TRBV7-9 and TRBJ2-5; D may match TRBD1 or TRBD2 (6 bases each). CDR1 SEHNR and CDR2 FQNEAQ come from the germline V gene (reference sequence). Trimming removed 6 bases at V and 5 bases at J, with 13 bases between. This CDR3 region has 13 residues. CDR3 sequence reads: CASRNREEETQYF. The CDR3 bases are TGTGCCAGCAGGAACAGGGAGGAGGAGACCCAGTACTTC.

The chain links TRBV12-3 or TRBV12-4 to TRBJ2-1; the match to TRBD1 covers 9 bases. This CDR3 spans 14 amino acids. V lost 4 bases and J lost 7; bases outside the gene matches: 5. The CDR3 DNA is TGTGCCAGCAGTTGGGGACAGGGAGTAAATGAGCAGTTCTTC. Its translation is CASSWGQGVNEQFF.

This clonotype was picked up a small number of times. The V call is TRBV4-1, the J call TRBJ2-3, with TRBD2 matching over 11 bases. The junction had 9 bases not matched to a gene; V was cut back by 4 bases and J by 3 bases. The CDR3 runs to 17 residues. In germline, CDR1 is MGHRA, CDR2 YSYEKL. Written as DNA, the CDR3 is TGCGCCAGCAGCCTGCTTAGCGGGGGGGCGTCTACAGATACGCAGTATTTT. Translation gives CASSLLSGGASTDTQYF.